The 9 T cell receptor beta chains reported below all come from one sample, sequenced in a study (dated by TCRdb to about 2016). Libraries came from RT-PCR. The listed sequencing device is Illumina MiSeq. TCRdb reworked the public reads: Q25 trimming with fastp, MiXCR clone assembly, productive beta chains retained. Entries are consolidated by CDR3 protein sequence, retaining the most common genes and DNA. The sample table contains about 700,000 distinct CDR3 sequences; only one count was recorded for 12% to 15% of them. Around 3.3% of the sample belongs to the ten largest clones. The specimen was memory CD4+ T cells from blood. All receptors come from a female donor in good health, serving as a healthy control.

In this sample, this clonotype turned up many times. The J gene is TRBJ1-4, the V gene TRBV29-1; D gene ambiguous. The CDR3 extends over 13 amino acids. The V gene lost 2 bases and the J gene lost 8 bases, with 12 bases spanning the gap. Germline CDR1 and CDR2: SQVTM and ANQGSEA. The CDR3 loop reads CSVESGFREKLFF. The CDR3 nucleotides read TGCAGCGTTGAAAGTGGGTTTAGGGAAAAACTGTTTTTT.

This chain connects TRBV3-1 to TRBJ2-7; D is undetermined. The CDR3 spans 13 residues. CDR1 and CDR2 (germline): LGHDT, YNNKEL (reference sequence). Trimming stripped 2 bases from V and 2 bases from J, with 7 bases between. The CDR3 region has the DNA TGTGCCAGCAGCCAACATACTACCTACGAGCAGTACTTC. Translation: CASSQHTTYEQYF.

This clonotype showed up just a few times. V usage is TRBV11-2 and J usage is TRBJ1-1, with D unclear. CDR1 and CDR2 from the germline V gene are SGHAT and FQNNGV. Trimming cost V 6 bases and J 11 bases, with 22 bases left between them. This CDR3 has 14 amino acids. CDR3 coding DNA: TGTGCCAGCAGTTCCCTAGGCAGGTCTTCGTTGGCTTTCTTT. Translating gives CASSSLGRSSLAFF.

This clonotype was detected many times. V usage is TRBV12-3 or TRBV12-4 and J usage is TRBJ2-7, with TRBD2 matching over 9 bases. Losses at the gene ends were 8 bases for V and 5 bases for J; bases not matched to a gene: 13. The CDR3 totals 15 residues. For the CDR3, the DNA is TGTGCCAGCGCCTCCTCCGGGACTAGCTTGAACGAGCAGTACTTC. This gives the protein CASASSGTSLNEQYF.

This clonotype was counted ten times or more. The CDR3 protein is CASSSNGHPSNEQFF. For the CDR3, the DNA is TGCGCCAGCAGCTCCAACGGACATCCTAGTAATGAGCAGTTCTTC. V usage is TRBV5-1 and J usage is TRBJ2-1, with D tentatively TRBD1 (5 bases). The germline V and J ends were trimmed by 3 bases and 7 bases, with 17 bases remaining between them. The CDR3 has 15 amino acids. Germline V CDR1 and CDR2: SGHRS, YFSETQ.

The chain joins TRBV20-1 to TRBJ2-4; the D is unclear. This CDR3 is built from 13 residues. From germline, CDR1 is DFQATT and CDR2 SNEGSKA (reference sequence). The V and J ends lost 2 bases and 3 bases respectively, with 8 bases between them. The DNA of the CDR3 is TGCAGTGCTAGACAGGTGGACAAAAACATTCAGTACTTC. It codes for CSARQVDKNIQYF.

This clonotype was picked up a small number of times. The chain uses TRBV11-2 and TRBJ1-1; tentatively, D is TRBD1 (5 bases). The CDR3 covers 13 residues. The germline V gene encodes CDR1 SGHAT and CDR2 FQNNGV. V was cut by 0 bases and J by 11 bases, with 13 bases left in between. The CDR3 DNA reads TGTGCCAGCAGCTTAGATTTTGGGGCGCGGGCTTTCTTT. Its protein is CASSLDFGARAFF.

The table lists this clonotype with a few counts. The CDR3 loop is CASSYFGAVNTEAFF. In DNA form, the CDR3 reads TGTGCCAGCAGTTATTTCGGGGCAGTAAACACTGAAGCTTTCTTT. The chain couples TRBV12-3 or TRBV12-4 to TRBJ1-1, with D perhaps TRBD1 (5 bases). The V end lost 4 bases, the J end lost 2 bases, and 14 bases lay between the germline ends. The CDR3 has 15 amino acids.

This clonotype was recorded a few times. The V and J genes are TRBV6-6 and TRBJ2-1; no clear D gene. The V gene lost 6 bases and the J gene lost 7 bases, with 13 bases spanning the gap. The CDR3 is 13 amino acids. In germline, CDR1 is MNHNY, CDR2 SVGAGI (reference sequence). The CDR3 DNA reads TGTGCCAGCAGCATCCGGCCTCCGAATGAGCAGTTCTTC. It encodes CASSIRPPNEQFF.